The 28 T cell receptor beta chains listed next were all sequenced from one sample in a study of CD4 T cells in relation to SARS-CoV-2 and coronaviruses. Unexposed donor CD4+ T cells date from about 2011-2019, before the COVID-19 pandemic. Sequencing was performed with immunoSEQ multiplex PCR; in TCRdb, only in-frame clones are kept and a portion is missing. This sample has under 90,000 clones, with over 90% found just once. Input material: naive CD4+ T cells from PBMCs. Subset of the sample: naive CD4+ T cells isolated by negative enrichment. Every receptor here comes from a human donor in good health.

V gene TRBV12-3 or TRBV12-4 combines with J gene TRBJ2-6; D ambiguous. Trimming cost V 3 bases and J 4 bases, with 4 bases left between them. The CDR3 sequence is 13 residues long. CDR3 loop: CASSLGGANVLTF. The CDR3 DNA follows: TGTGCCAGCAGTTTGGGAGGGGCCAACGTCCTGACTTTC.

The V call is TRBV30, the J call TRBJ2-2; D gene ambiguous. The CDR3 totals 17 residues. V shed 0 bases and J shed 0 bases, with 14 bases lying between them. Per germline, CDR1 GTSNPN and CDR2 SVGIG (reference sequence). CDR3 sequence: CAWSVFQVNANTGELFF. Written as DNA, the CDR3 is TGTGCCTGGAGTGTATTCCAGGTGAACGCGAACACCGGGGAGCTGTTTTTT.

This chain joins TRBV9 and TRBJ2-5; tentatively, D is TRBD1 or TRBD2 (5 bases each). Germline-derived CDR1 and CDR2 are SGDLS and YYNGEE. V lost 3 bases and J 0 bases, leaving 9 bases between the germline ends. CDR3 size: 14 residues. CDR3 DNA: TGTGCCAGCAGCGAGGGGAGTTACCAAGAGACCCAGTACTTC. Its translation is CASSEGSYQETQYF.

J is TRBJ2-3 and V is TRBV27, with D tentatively TRBD2 (6 bases). Germline-derived CDR1 and CDR2 are MNHEY and SMNVEV (reference sequence). Trimming left V 10 bases short and J 0 bases short, with 17 bases between. This CDR3 has 15 amino acids. The chain's CDR3 is CATKVLAQSTDTQYF. For the CDR3, the DNA is TGTGCCACCAAGGTTCTAGCGCAGAGCACAGATACGCAGTATTTT.

As regards this clone: A read error may account for a junction end that differs from germline. This sequence joins TRBV7-9 and TRBJ1-2; TRBD1 is a possible D gene (6 bases). Germline V gives CDR1 SEHNR, CDR2 FQNEAQ (reference sequence). This CDR3 is 12 amino acids long. CDR3 protein: CASSLDRAPLLF. In DNA form, the CDR3 reads TGTGCCAGCAGCTTGGACAGAGCCCCACTTCTCTTC.

The chain couples TRBV5-1 to TRBJ2-1; D is unclear. This CDR3 region has 14 residues. V was clipped by 0 bases and J by 4 bases, with 8 bases between them. CDR1 and CDR2 from the germline V gene are SGHRS and YFSETQ. The CDR3 region has the DNA TGCGCCAGCAGCTTGGGAGGCCCTTACAATGAGCAGTTCTTC. Its protein is CASSLGGPYNEQFF. The complete variable domain, with remaining parts taken from reference TRBV5-1 and TRBJ2-1, reads KAGVTQTPRYLIKTRGQQVTLSCSPISGHRSVSWYQQTPGQGLQFLFEYFSETQRNKGNFPGRFSGRQFSNSRSEMNVSTLELGDSALYLCASSLGGPYNEQFFGPGTRLTVL.

V and J are TRBV15 and TRBJ1-2; a possible D gene is TRBD1 (5 bases). CDR3 size: 14 residues. Germline loops: CDR1 LNHNV, CDR2 YYDKDF (reference sequence). Trimming took off 0 bases at V and 4 bases at J, with 9 bases between the two ends. CDR3 nucleotides: TGTGCCACCAGCAGAGATCAGGGTTTCTATGGCTACACCTTC. Protein product: CATSRDQGFYGYTF.

This sequence joins TRBV7-9 and TRBJ2-3; the match to TRBD2 covers 9 bases. The CDR3 length is 17 residues. CDR1 is SEHNR, CDR2 FQNEAQ, per germline (reference sequence). V shed 5 bases and J 0 bases; nucleotides not matched to a gene: 9. The CDR3 DNA follows: TGTGCCAGCAGCCTTGGCCTGGCGGGAGGGAGCACAGATACGCAGTATTTT. Protein sequence: CASSLGLAGGSTDTQYF.

The chain is built from TRBV18 and TRBJ1-1; TRBD1 might be the D (6 bases). Germline V CDR1 and CDR2: KGHSH, LQKENI. This CDR3 has 13 residues. Trimming took 6 bases from V and 4 from J, leaving 12 bases between them. DNA for the CDR3: TGTGCCAGCTCCCATGGCAGGGGCACTGAAGCTTTCTTT. Protein product: CASSHGRGTEAFF.

The chain combines TRBV7-9 with TRBJ2-7; the match to TRBD2 covers 8 bases. J was trimmed by 3 bases and V by 4 bases; bases with no gene match: 8. CDR1 is SEHNR, CDR2 FQNEAQ, per germline (reference sequence). The CDR3 contains 15 residues. CDR3 residues: CASSSGGVGFYEQYF. CDR3 in DNA: TGTGCCAGCAGCTCGGGGGGGGTTGGGTTCTACGAGCAGTACTTC.

This clone was seen only a few times. The genes are TRBV5-1 and TRBJ1-2; a weak D match, TRBD1 (6 bases). CDR1 and CDR2 from the germline V gene are SGHRS and YFSETQ. The CDR3 is 14 amino acids. V was trimmed by 1 base and J by 2 bases, leaving 9 bases between them. The CDR3 nucleotides are TGCGCCAGCAGCTTGTTGCAGGGGAACTATGGCTACACCTTC. It is translated as CASSLLQGNYGYTF.

V is TRBV19 and J is TRBJ1-6; D unresolved. The germline gives CDR1 LNHDA, CDR2 SQIVND (reference sequence). CDR3 length equals 12 residues. V lost 3 bases to trimming and J lost 7 bases, with 4 bases between them. The CDR3 DNA follows: TGTGCCAGTAGTATCATAAATTCACCCCTCCACTTT. This translates into CASSIINSPLHF.

This chain connects TRBV11-3 to TRBJ2-2; the D call may be TRBD1 or TRBD2 (5 bases each). The CDR3 spans 16 residues. Germline V gene sequence: CDR1 SGHNT, CDR2 YENEEA. With 6 bases removed from V and 2 bases from J, the gap between germline ends came to 16 bases. The CDR3 nucleotides read TGTGCCAGCAGTTCCGGGACGGGGCGAAACACCGGGGAGCTGTTTTTT. Amino acids: CASSSGTGRNTGELFF.

The rearrangement joins TRBV13 to TRBJ1-3; no reliable D call. Germline CDR1 and CDR2: PRHDT and FYEKMQ (reference sequence). The V and J ends lost 0 bases and 2 bases respectively, with 8 bases between them. There are 15 residues in the CDR3. This CDR3 is CASSLGVYPGNTIYF. The CDR3, as DNA: TGTGCCAGCAGCTTAGGGGTTTATCCTGGAAACACCATATATTTT.

The chain combines TRBV5-1 with TRBJ2-7; 9 nucleotides match TRBD1. The CDR3 totals 14 residues. Germline V CDR1 and CDR2: SGHRS, YFSETQ. J was trimmed by 2 bases and V by 4 bases; bases with no gene match: 4. CDR3 in amino acids: CASSGGDRAYEQYF. CDR3 sequence (DNA): TGCGCCAGCAGCGGGGGGGACAGGGCCTACGAGCAGTACTTC. Supplemented by reference TRBV5-1 and TRBJ2-7, the full variable domain reads KAGVTQTPRYLIKTRGQQVTLSCSPISGHRSVSWYQQTPGQGLQFLFEYFSETQRNKGNFPGRFSGRQFSNSRSEMNVSTLELGDSALYLCASSGGDRAYEQYFGPGTRLTVT.

V gene TRBV6-5 combines with J gene TRBJ2-5, with D possibly matching TRBD1 (6 bases). Germline V gives CDR1 MNHEY, CDR2 SVGAGI. The CDR3 has 15 amino acids. V shed 6 bases and J shed 4 bases, with 18 bases lying between them. This CDR3 is CASRATGHSPETQYF. CDR3 bases: TGTGCCAGCAGGGCCACGGGACACTCCCCAGAGACCCAGTACTTC.

The CDR3 region is CASSLSPQGNTGELFF. The DNA of the CDR3 is TGTGCCAGCAGCTTAAGTCCCCAGGGGAACACCGGGGAGCTGTTTTTT. The genes are TRBV7-3 and TRBJ2-2; D is possibly TRBD1 (5 bases). CDR3 length equals 16 residues. With 1 base removed from V and 1 base from J, the gap between germline ends came to 10 bases. Germline V gives CDR1 SGHTA, CDR2 FQGTGA.

The chain uses TRBV3-1 (or the pseudogene TRBV3-2) and TRBJ2-7; D possibly matches TRBD1 or TRBD2 (5 bases each). The V end was cut by 8 bases, the J end by 6 bases, with 17 bases between. The germline gives CDR1 LGHDT, CDR2 YNNKEL (reference sequence). The length of the CDR3 is 13 residues. The CDR3 reads CASGGDLVSEQYF. The CDR3 nucleotides read TGTGCCAGCGGGGGAGACCTTGTCAGCGAGCAGTACTTC.

J is TRBJ2-7 and V is TRBV28, with 7 nucleotides matching TRBD2. The V gene end was trimmed by 1 base and the J gene end by 4 bases; junction bases not matched to a gene: 4. The germline gives CDR1 MDHEN, CDR2 SYDVKM. This CDR3 has 14 amino acids. The CDR3 spells CASSLFGGSYEQYF. The CDR3, as DNA: TGTGCCAGCAGTTTATTTGGCGGGAGTTACGAGCAGTACTTC.

The chain combines TRBV7-3 with TRBJ1-5, with 7 bases that match TRBD1. V shed 6 bases, J shed 0 bases, and the junction held 14 bases outside the gene matches. The V gene's germline CDR1 is SGHTA and CDR2 FQGTGA. This CDR3 has 18 amino acids. CDR3 protein: CASRRPARDSYSNQPQHF. For the CDR3, the DNA is TGTGCCAGCAGGCGTCCCGCCCGGGACAGTTATAGCAATCAGCCCCAGCATTTT.

V gene TRBV12-3 or TRBV12-4 combines with J gene TRBJ1-2; D not certain. V dropped 6 bases and J dropped 8 bases, with 13 bases sitting between them. This CDR3 region has 12 residues. The chain's CDR3 is CASSFGGYGYTF. In DNA, the CDR3 is TGTGCCAGCAGCTTCGGTGGATACGGCTACACCTTC.

The chain uses TRBV28 and TRBJ2-7, with 8 positions matching TRBD1. Per the germline V gene, CDR1 is MDHEN and CDR2 is SYDVKM. V dropped 3 bases and J dropped 2; count of bases not matched to a gene: 3. The CDR3 consists of 14 residues. CDR3 in amino acids: CASSLRTGTYEQYF. The CDR3 DNA sequence: TGTGCCAGCAGTTTGAGGACAGGGACCTACGAGCAGTACTTC.

The chain is built from TRBV7-6 and TRBJ1-3; 8 bases agree with TRBD1. The V and J ends lost 0 bases and 4 bases, in that order; junction bases with no gene match: 8. Germline V gives CDR1 SGHVS, CDR2 FNYEAQ. CDR3 size: 17 residues. The CDR3 coding sequence is TGTGCCAGCAGCTTAGCGTGGGGACAGGCTTTCGGAAACACCATATATTTT. This translates into CASSLAWGQAFGNTIYF.

The V and J genes are TRBV6-2 or TRBV6-3 and TRBJ2-1; D not resolved. The CDR3 spans 14 residues. Germline V gene lookup returns CDR1 MNHEY and CDR2 SVGEGT. V lost 6 bases, J lost 3 bases, and 12 bases lay in between. The CDR3 nucleotides read TGTGCCAGCAGCCTCGAACGCTACTACAATGAGCAGTTCTTC. Its translation is CASSLERYYNEQFF.

The gene calls are TRBV5-4 and TRBJ1-2, with D possibly matching TRBD1 (6 bases). V was trimmed by 4 bases and J by 2 bases, leaving 9 bases between them. The germline CDR1 and CDR2 sequences are SGHNT and YYREEE (reference sequence). The CDR3 covers 13 residues. CDR3: CASSPTGNYGYTF. CDR3 DNA sequence: TGTGCCAGCAGCCCCACAGGGAACTATGGCTACACCTTC.

The V call is TRBV5-4, the J call TRBJ2-6, with no clear D. The CDR3 runs to 15 residues. CDR1 SGHNT and CDR2 YYREEE come from the germline V gene (reference sequence). The V gene lost 0 bases and the J gene lost 0 bases, with 4 bases spanning the gap. DNA of the CDR3: TGTGCCAGCAGCTTGGACGGCTCTGGGGCCAACGTCCTGACTTTC. It specifies CASSLDGSGANVLTF.

The chain joins TRBV2 to TRBJ2-1; D not resolved. V was cut by 7 bases and J by 6 bases, with 13 bases left in between. Germline V gene sequence: CDR1 SNHLY, CDR2 FYNNEI. This CDR3 spans 13 amino acids. CDR3 sequence reads: CASMRTLPNEQFF. CDR3 DNA sequence: TGTGCCAGCATGCGTACTCTTCCCAATGAGCAGTTCTTC.

Written as DNA, the CDR3 is TGTGCCAGCAGTGAATTGGCACCCACTGGAAACACCATATATTTT. It translates to CASSELAPTGNTIYF. The V and J genes are TRBV2 and TRBJ1-3, with no clear D. The germline V and J ends were trimmed by 2 bases and 2 bases, with 10 bases remaining between them. CDR1 is SNHLY and CDR2 is FYNNEI in the germline V gene. CDR3 length: 15 residues.